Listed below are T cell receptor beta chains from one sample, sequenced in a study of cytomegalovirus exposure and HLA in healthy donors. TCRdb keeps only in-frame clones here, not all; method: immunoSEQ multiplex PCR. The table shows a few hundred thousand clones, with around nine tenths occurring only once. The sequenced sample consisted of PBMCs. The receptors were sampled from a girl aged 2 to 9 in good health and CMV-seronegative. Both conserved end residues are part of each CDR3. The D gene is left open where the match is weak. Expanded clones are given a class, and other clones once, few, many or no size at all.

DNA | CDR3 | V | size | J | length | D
TGTGCCAGCAGCTTAGAGTCGTCGGATACGCAGTATTTT | CASSLESSDTQYF | TRBV11-2 | . | TRBJ2-3 | 13 | .
TGTGCCAGCTACTACGGGACAGATAATTCACCCCTCCACTTT | CASYYGTDNSPLHF | TRBV6-1 | . | TRBJ1-6 | 14 | TRBD1
TGTGCCAGCGCGGGTAGCACAGATACGCAGTATTTT | CASAGSTDTQYF | TRBV27 | . | TRBJ2-3 | 12 | .
TGTGCCAGCAGCCTAAGCCCGGACAGGGGCCACGAGCAGTACTTC | CASSLSPDRGHEQYF | TRBV7-2 | . | TRBJ2-7 | 15 | TRBD1
TGTGCCAGCGCCCCAACCGGGAGGATTAATGAAAAACTGTTTTTT | CASAPTGRINEKLFF | TRBV6-1 | . | TRBJ1-4 | 15 | .
TGCGCCAGCAGCTCGCCGACAGGGGGCGTACAAGAGACCCAGTACTTC | CASSSPTGGVQETQYF | TRBV5-1 | . | TRBJ2-5 | 16 | TRBD1
TGTGCCAGCGTTTACTTAGAGACCCAGTACTTC | CASVYLETQYF | TRBV7-6 | . | TRBJ2-5 | 11 | .
TGTGCCACACAGGGGGCGCCCGGCTACACCTTC | CATQGAPGYTF | TRBV28 | . | TRBJ1-2 | 11 | TRBD1
TGTGCCAGCAGCTTATCAGGGGGCCCTGAGCAGTTCTTC | CASSLSGGPEQFF | TRBV7-3 | . | TRBJ2-1 | 13 | TRBD1
TGTGCCAGCAGCCCGGACAGACAAGAGACCCAGTACTTC | CASSPDRQETQYF | TRBV5-4 | . | TRBJ2-5 | 13 | .
TGCGCCAGCAGCCCCGGACTAGCGGGGTACAATGAGCAGTTCTTC | CASSPGLAGYNEQFF | TRBV5-1 | few | TRBJ2-1 | 15 | TRBD2
TGCGCCAGCAGCCAAGAGGGACACCGCTTAGGCGCAGCGCAGTTCTTC | CASSQEGHRLGAAQFF | TRBV4-1 | . | TRBJ2-1 | 16 | .
TGTGCCAGCCGGGACAGCTTCATGAACACTGAAGCTTTCTTT | CASRDSFMNTEAFF | TRBV6-4 | . | TRBJ1-1 | 14 | TRBD1
TGTGCCAGTAGTTCCGGACAGGCTAATTCACCCCTCCACTTT | CASSSGQANSPLHF | TRBV19 | . | TRBJ1-6 | 14 | TRBD1
TGTGCTAGTGGGCCCGGACAACAGGGGAATGGAGATACGCAGTATTTT | CASGPGQQGNGDTQYF | TRBV12-5 | . | TRBJ2-3 | 16 | TRBD1
TGTGCCATCAGTGAGTTAGGGGGTGATCAGCCCCAGCATTTT | CAISELGGDQPQHF | TRBV10-3 | . | TRBJ1-5 | 14 | .
TGTGCCTGGAGTGCAAGGTCCAGGGGATCTGGAAACACCATATATTTT | CAWSARSRGSGNTIYF | TRBV30 | . | TRBJ1-3 | 16 | .
TGTGCCAGCAGCCGAAACAAGCGGGGGGGAGACAATGAGCAGTTCTTC | CASSRNKRGGDNEQFF | TRBV7-2 | . | TRBJ2-1 | 16 | TRBD2
TGTGCCAGCGGGTATGGACAGAACACTGAAGCTTTCTTT | CASGYGQNTEAFF | TRBV5-4 | few | TRBJ1-1 | 13 | .
TGTGCCAGCAGGGAGGGGCGAAGCCTAAATGAAGCTTTCTTT | CASREGRSLNEAFF | TRBV6-1 | . | TRBJ1-1 | 14 | .
TGTGCCAGCAGTCCGGGACAGGGAACTCAGCCCCAGCATTTT | CASSPGQGTQPQHF | TRBV6-1 | . | TRBJ1-5 | 14 | TRBD1
TGTGCCAGCAGCGTAGGGGAGAGCCGCAATCAGCCCCAGCATTTT | CASSVGESRNQPQHF | TRBV9 | . | TRBJ1-5 | 15 | .
TGTGCCAGCACCCGGCTACAGGGTGTTGGAACAGATACGCAGTATTTT | CASTRLQGVGTDTQYF | TRBV18 | . | TRBJ2-3 | 16 | .